The 14 T cell receptor beta chains reported below all come from one sample, sequenced in a study of blood T cell repertoires in COVID-19. Profiled with immunoSEQ multiplex PCR; TCRdb holds only in-frame clones, not every one. The table has around 300,000 clones, about 85% seen once; the top ten hold about 2.3%. Sample: PBMCs or T cells enriched from blood (not recorded which). Receptor source: a woman in her forties or fifties who had recovered from COVID-19.

The genes are TRBV4-3 and TRBJ1-6; TRBD1 matches at 7 bases. The CDR3 runs to 14 residues. Trimming cost V 4 bases and J 7 bases; bases outside gene matches: 4. CDR1 is LGHNA and CDR2 is YSLEER in the germline V gene. The CDR3, as DNA: TGCGCCAGCAGCCTACAGGGGCGGAATTCACCCCTCCACTTT. Amino acids: CASSLQGRNSPLHF.

The genes are TRBV5-6 and TRBJ2-1, with 7 nucleotides matching TRBD1. Germline CDR1 reads SGHDT; CDR2 reads YYEEEE. CDR3 size: 15 residues. V was clipped by 4 bases and J by 5 bases; unmatched bases: 9. This chain's CDR3 is CASSPLKTGDNEQFF. The CDR3, as DNA: TGTGCCAGCAGCCCACTAAAAACAGGGGACAATGAGCAGTTCTTC.

The rearrangement uses TRBV7-3 and TRBJ2-7; TRBD2 aligns across 11 bases. From germline, CDR1 is SGHTA and CDR2 FQGTGA. This CDR3 contains 15 residues. The V gene end was trimmed by 1 base and the J gene end by 5 bases; junction bases not matched to a gene: 4. Written as DNA, the CDR3 is TGTGCCAGCAGCTTAAGTGGGACTAGCGGTGACGAGCAGTACTTC. As protein: CASSLSGTSGDEQYF.

The chain links TRBV27 to TRBJ2-7; TRBD2 matches at 11 bases. The germline V gene encodes CDR1 MNHEY and CDR2 SMNVEV (reference sequence). Unmatched junction bases numbered 3, after V lost 0 bases and J lost 2 bases. The CDR3 runs 16 residues. CDR3 protein: CASSLSTSGGTYEQYF. CDR3 nucleotide sequence: TGTGCCAGCAGTTTATCAACTAGCGGGGGTACCTACGAGCAGTACTTC.

The chain is built from TRBV18 and TRBJ2-3; D gene ambiguous. Trimming stripped 1 base from V and 0 bases from J, with 11 bases between. The CDR3 contains 16 residues. Looked up from germline, CDR1 is KGHSH and CDR2 is LQKENI. CDR3 sequence: CASSPLQESSTDTQYF. Written as DNA, the CDR3 is TGTGCCAGCTCACCACTCCAAGAGTCTAGCACAGATACGCAGTATTTT.

The J gene is TRBJ2-3, the V gene TRBV9; 14 nucleotides line up with TRBD2. Germline V lookup: CDR1 SGDLS, CDR2 YYNGEE. The CDR3 length is 18 residues. Trimming at V came to 0 bases and at J to 14 bases, leaving 17 bases not matched to a gene. The CDR3 bases are TGTGCCAGCAGCGTAGAGTCGGGACTAGCGGGGGACGGAGGGACCGTGTATTTT. Translation gives CASSVESGLAGDGGTVYF.

The genes are TRBV5-4 and TRBJ2-5; 7 bases are a match to TRBD2. The CDR3 sequence is 15 residues long. Germline loops: CDR1 SGHNT, CDR2 YYREEE (reference sequence). J lost 2 bases, V lost 0 bases, and 4 bases had no gene match. This chain's CDR3 is CASSLGGGRQETQYF. The CDR3 DNA reads as TGTGCCAGCAGCTTGGGGGGGGGACGTCAAGAGACCCAGTACTTC.

This clone was counted between two and nine times. The V and J genes are TRBV5-6 and TRBJ1-1, with 8 bases matching TRBD1. V trimming: 0 bases; J trimming: 1 base; junction bases outside the gene matches: 11. In germline, CDR1 is SGHDT, CDR2 YYEEEE. This CDR3 has 18 amino acids. CDR3 amino acids: CASSLGWQGASRNTEAFF. CDR3 nucleotide sequence: TGTGCCAGCAGCTTGGGGTGGCAGGGGGCTTCGCGGAACACTGAAGCTTTCTTT.

As DNA, the CDR3 is TGTGCCAGCAGTTTTGGGGGGGGCAACTATGGCTACACCTTC. This translates into CASSFGGGNYGYTF. The chain combines TRBV28 with TRBJ1-2, with D possibly TRBD1 on 6 matching bases. V dropped 3 bases and J dropped 2 bases, with 10 bases sitting between them. This CDR3 comprises 14 residues. Germline-derived CDR1 and CDR2 are MDHEN and SYDVKM.

This clone was observed a single time. The chain has TRBV5-1 and TRBJ1-1; D possibly corresponds to TRBD1 (6 bases). Germline V gene lookup returns CDR1 SGHRS and CDR2 YFSETQ. This CDR3 is 11 amino acids long. Deletions cut 3 bases from V and 7 bases from J, with 7 bases between. CDR3 bases: TGCGCCAGCAGCTCGGACAGTGAAGCTTTCTTT. This encodes CASSSDSEAFF.

V and J are TRBV15 and TRBJ1-5; the match to TRBD1 covers 7 bases. Germline loops: CDR1 LNHNV, CDR2 YYDKDF (reference sequence). With 1 base clipped from V and 0 bases from J, the junction kept 6 bases outside the gene matches. The length of the CDR3 is 17 residues. CDR3 protein: CATSRASDRISNQPQHF. The CDR3 DNA follows: TGTGCCACCAGCAGAGCCTCGGACAGGATTAGCAATCAGCCCCAGCATTTT.

The CDR3 here is CASSKGGQTKETQYF. The CDR3 bases are TGTGCCAGTAGTAAAGGGGGACAGACAAAAGAGACCCAGTACTTC. The rearrangement joins TRBV19 to TRBJ2-5; TRBD1 aligns across 7 bases. Germline CDR1 LNHDA, CDR2 SQIVND (reference sequence). V dropped 4 bases and J dropped 3; count of bases not matched to a gene: 8. This CDR3 has 15 amino acids.

This chain connects TRBV5-8 to TRBJ1-4, with D unresolved. Per germline, CDR1 SGHTS and CDR2 YDEGEE. The V gene lost 2 bases and the J gene lost 0 bases, with 11 bases spanning the gap. This CDR3 has 16 amino acids. The CDR3 sequence: CASSFSVSATNEKLFF. The CDR3 coding sequence is TGTGCCAGCAGCTTCTCAGTTTCCGCAACTAATGAAAAACTGTTTTTT.

This chain uses TRBV7-6 with TRBJ2-1; possibly TRBD1 for D (6 bases). The V end was cut by 5 bases, the J end by 9 bases, with 17 bases between. Germline CDR1 SGHVS, CDR2 FNYEAQ. The CDR3 totals 14 residues. Here the CDR3 DNA reads TGTGCCAGCAGCCCCCCCGACAGGTCTCCTGAGCAGTTCTTC. Its protein is CASSPPDRSPEQFF.